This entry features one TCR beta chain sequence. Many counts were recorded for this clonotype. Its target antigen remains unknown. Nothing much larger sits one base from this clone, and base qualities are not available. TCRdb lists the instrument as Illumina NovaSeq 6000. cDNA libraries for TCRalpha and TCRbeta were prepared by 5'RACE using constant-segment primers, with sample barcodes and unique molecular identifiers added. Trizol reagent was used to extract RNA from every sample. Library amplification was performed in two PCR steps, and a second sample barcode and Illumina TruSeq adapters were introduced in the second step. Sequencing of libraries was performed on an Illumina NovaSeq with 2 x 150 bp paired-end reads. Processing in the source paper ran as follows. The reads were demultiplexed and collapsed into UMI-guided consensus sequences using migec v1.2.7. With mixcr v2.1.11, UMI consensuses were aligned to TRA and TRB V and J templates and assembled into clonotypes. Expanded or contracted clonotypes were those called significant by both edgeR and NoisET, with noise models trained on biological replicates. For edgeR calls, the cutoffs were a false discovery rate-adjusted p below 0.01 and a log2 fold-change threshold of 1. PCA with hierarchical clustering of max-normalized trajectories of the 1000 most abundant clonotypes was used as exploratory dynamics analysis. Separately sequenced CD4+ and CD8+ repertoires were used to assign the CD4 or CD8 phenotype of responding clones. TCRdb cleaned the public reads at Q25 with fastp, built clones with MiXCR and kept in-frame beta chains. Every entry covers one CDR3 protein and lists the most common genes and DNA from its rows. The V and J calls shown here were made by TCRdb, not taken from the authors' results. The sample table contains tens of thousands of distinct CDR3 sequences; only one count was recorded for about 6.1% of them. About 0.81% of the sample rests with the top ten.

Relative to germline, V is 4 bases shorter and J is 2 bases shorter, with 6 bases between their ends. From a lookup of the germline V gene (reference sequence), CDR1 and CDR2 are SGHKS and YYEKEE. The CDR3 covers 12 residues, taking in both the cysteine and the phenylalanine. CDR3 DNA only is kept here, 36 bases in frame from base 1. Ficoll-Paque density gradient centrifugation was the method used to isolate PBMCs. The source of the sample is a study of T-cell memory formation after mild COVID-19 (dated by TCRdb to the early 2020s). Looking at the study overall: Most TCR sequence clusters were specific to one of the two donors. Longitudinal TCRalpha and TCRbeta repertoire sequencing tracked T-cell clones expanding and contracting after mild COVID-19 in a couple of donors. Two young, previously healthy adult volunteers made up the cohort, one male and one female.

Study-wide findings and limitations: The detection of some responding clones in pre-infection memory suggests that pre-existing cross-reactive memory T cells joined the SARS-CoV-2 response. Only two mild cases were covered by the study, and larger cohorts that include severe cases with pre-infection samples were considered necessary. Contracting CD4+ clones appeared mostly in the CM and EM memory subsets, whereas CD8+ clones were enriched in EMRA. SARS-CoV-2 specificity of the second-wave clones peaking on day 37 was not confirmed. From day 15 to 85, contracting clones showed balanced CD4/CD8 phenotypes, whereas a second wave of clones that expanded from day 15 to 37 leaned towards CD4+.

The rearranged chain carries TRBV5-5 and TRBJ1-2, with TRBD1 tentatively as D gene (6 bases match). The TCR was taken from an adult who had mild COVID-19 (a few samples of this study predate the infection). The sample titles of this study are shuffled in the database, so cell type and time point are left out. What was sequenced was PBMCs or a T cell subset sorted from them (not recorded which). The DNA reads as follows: TGTGCCAGCAGCCAGGGGAACTATGGCTACACCTTC. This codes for CASSQGNYGYTF.